A selection of T cell receptor beta chains follows, all from one sample in a study of technical replicates of blood from a few donors. Method: immunoSEQ multiplex PCR; TCRdb's copy keeps in-frame clones and lacks some. The sample lists around 81,000 clones; approximately 78% were seen once. Input material: PBMCs. The origin of the receptors is a human donor in good health. Some clones in this sample may be carry-over from other donors' samples. CDR3s include the opening cysteine and the closing phenylalanine or tryptophan. Each record gives: D gene, clone size, V gene, J gene, CDR3 DNA, CDR3 protein. The D gene is left open where the match is weak. Clone size is stated in some rows and not others, as once, few, many or a class when expanded.

TRBD1,.,TRBV15,TRBJ1-5,TGTGCCACCAGCAGAGATAGAACAGGGGTAGGGCCCCAGCATTTT,CATSRDRTGVGPQHF
TRBD2,.,TRBV6-5,TRBJ2-7,TGTGCCAGCAGTTACTCAAGCCGGGGGGGGCAGTACTTC,CASSYSSRGGQYF
.,once,TRBV5-6,TRBJ2-5,TGTGCCAGCAGCTTGGGGCAGTCTTACGAAGAGACCCAGTACTTC,CASSLGQSYEETQYF
.,.,TRBV7-8,TRBJ2-7,TGTGCCAGCAGCAGACTACACCAAGGGACCTACGAGCAGTACTTC,CASSRLHQGTYEQYF
.,.,TRBV29-1,TRBJ1-3,TGCAGCGTTGAAGATGCTACAGGGAATGGAAACACCATATATTTT,CSVEDATGNGNTIYF
.,.,TRBV4-3,TRBJ1-4,TGCGCCAGCAGCCAAGTTCAAGGTAGCGAAAAACTGTTTTTT,CASSQVQGSEKLFF
TRBD1,.,TRBV18,TRBJ2-7,TGTGCCAGCTCACGGCCGGGACAGGGGATGTACGAGCAGTACTTC,CASSRPGQGMYEQYF
TRBD2,.,TRBV7-3,TRBJ2-3,TGTGCCAGCAGCGCTGCCTTAAGCGGGGGCACAGATACGCAGTATTTT,CASSAALSGGTDTQYF
TRBD2,.,TRBV11-1,TRBJ2-7,TGTGCCAGCAGCTTCGGGCTAGCGGCTTCCTACGAGCAGTACTTC,CASSFGLAASYEQYF
TRBD1,few,TRBV6-6,TRBJ2-7,TGTGCCAGCACTATCGGACAGGGTTCCAACGAGCAGTACTTC,CASTIGQGSNEQYF
.,many,TRBV29-1,TRBJ2-5,TGCAGCGTTGAAGGGAGAGGGGAGACCCAGTACTTC,CSVEGRGETQYF
.,.,TRBV30,TRBJ2-1,TGTGCCTGGGGACAGCGAACCTACAATGAGCAGTTCTTC,CAWGQRTYNEQFF
.,.,TRBV30,TRBJ2-5,TGTGCCTGGAGTGCCGGGACCTACCGGGAGCAGTACTTC,CAWSAGTYREQYF
TRBD1,.,TRBV7-2,TRBJ1-3,TGTGCCAGCAGCCTACGGACAGGGGCTGGAAACACCATATATTTT,CASSLRTGAGNTIYF
TRBD2,.,TRBV6-5,TRBJ2-7,TGTGCCAGCAGTTACCTAGGACTAGACGAGCAGTACTTC,CASSYLGLDEQYF
.,.,TRBV29-1,TRBJ2-6,TGCAGCGTTGAAGGTGGACGGGGAGAAAGCTCTGGGGCCAACGTCCTGACTTTC,CSVEGGRGESSGANVLTF
TRBD1,.,TRBV19,TRBJ1-2,TGTGCCAGTAGTCCCGGGGACAGGGCTGGCTACACCTTC,CASSPGDRAGYTF